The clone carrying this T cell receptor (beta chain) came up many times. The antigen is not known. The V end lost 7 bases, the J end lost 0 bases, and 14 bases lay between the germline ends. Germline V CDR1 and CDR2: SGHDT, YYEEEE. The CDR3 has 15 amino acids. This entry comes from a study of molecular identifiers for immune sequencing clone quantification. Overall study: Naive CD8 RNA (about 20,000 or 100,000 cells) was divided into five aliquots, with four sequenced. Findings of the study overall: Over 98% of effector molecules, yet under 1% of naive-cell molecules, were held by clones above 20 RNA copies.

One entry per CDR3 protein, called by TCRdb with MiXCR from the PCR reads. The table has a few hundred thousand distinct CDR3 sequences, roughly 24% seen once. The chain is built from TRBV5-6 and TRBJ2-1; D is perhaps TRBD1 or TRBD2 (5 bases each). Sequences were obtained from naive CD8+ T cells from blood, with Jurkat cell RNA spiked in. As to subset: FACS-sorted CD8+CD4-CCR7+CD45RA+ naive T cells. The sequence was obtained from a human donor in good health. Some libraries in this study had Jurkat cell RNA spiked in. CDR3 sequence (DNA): TGTGCCAGCGCCGGGACCCCGAGCTCCTACAATGAGCAGTTCTTC. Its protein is CASAGTPSSYNEQFF.